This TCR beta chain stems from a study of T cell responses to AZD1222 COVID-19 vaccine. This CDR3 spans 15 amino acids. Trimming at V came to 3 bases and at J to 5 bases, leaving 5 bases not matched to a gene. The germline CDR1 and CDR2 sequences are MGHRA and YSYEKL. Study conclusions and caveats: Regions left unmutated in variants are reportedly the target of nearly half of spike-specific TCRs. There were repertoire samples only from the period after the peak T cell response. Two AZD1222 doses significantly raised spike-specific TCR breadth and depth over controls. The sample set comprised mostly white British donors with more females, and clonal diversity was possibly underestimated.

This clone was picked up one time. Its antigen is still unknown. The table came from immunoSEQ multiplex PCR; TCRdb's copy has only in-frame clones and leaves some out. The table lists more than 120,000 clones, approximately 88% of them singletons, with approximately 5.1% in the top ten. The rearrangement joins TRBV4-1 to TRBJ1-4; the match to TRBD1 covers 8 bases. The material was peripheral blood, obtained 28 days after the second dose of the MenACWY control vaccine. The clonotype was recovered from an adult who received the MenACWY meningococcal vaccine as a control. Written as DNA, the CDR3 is TGCGCCAGCAGCCACGGACAGGGCCTCAATGAAAAACTGTTTTTT. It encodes CASSHGQGLNEKLFF.